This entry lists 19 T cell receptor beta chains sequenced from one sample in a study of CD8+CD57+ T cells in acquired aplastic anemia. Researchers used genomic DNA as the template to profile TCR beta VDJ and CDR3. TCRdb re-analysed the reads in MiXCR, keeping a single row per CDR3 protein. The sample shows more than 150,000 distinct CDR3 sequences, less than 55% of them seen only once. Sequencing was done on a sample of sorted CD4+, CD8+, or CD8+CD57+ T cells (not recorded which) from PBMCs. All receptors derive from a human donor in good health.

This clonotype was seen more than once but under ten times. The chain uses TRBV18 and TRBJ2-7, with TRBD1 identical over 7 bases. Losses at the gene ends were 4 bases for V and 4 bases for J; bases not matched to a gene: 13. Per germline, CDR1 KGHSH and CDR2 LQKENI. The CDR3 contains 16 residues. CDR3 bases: TGTGCCAGCTCACTTCGGACAGGCGGCGAGGCGTACGAGCAGTACTTC. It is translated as CASSLRTGGEAYEQYF.

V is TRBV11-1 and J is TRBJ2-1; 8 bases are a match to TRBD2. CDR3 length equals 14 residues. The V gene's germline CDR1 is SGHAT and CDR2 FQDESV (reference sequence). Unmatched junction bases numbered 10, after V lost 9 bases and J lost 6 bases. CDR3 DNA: TGTGCCAGTCACCAATTCGGGACTAGCAATGAGCAGTTCTTC. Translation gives CASHQFGTSNEQFF.

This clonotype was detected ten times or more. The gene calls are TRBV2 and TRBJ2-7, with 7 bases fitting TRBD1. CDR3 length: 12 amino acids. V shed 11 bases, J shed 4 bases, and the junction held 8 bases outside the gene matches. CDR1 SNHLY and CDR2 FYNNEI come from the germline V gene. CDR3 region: CAWTGPLYEQYF. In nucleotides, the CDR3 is TGTGCCTGGACAGGACCACTTTACGAGCAGTACTTC.

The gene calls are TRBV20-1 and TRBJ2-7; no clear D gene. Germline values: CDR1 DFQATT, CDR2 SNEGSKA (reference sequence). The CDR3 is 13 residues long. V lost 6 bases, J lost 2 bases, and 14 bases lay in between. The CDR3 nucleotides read TGCAGTGCCTTAACTGATCTGCCCTACGAGCAGTACTTC. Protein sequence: CSALTDLPYEQYF.

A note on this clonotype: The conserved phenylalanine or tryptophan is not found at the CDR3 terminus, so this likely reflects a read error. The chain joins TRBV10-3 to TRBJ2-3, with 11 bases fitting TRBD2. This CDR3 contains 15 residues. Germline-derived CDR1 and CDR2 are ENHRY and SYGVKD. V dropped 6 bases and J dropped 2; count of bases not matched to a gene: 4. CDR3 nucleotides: TGTGCCATCAGACTAGCGGGGGCAGTCACAGATACGCAGTATTCT. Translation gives CAIRLAGAVTDTQYS.

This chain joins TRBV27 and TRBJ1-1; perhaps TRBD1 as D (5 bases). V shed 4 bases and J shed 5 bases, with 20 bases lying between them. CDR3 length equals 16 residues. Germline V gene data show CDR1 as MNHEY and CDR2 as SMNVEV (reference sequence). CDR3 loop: CASSSPTQGSRTEAFF. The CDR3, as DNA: TGTGCCAGCAGTTCCCCTACTCAGGGTAGTCGTACTGAAGCTTTCTTT.

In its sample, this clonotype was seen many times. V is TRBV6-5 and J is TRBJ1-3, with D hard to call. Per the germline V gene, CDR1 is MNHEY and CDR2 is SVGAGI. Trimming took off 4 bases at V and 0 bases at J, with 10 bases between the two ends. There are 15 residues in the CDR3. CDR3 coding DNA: TGTGCCAGCAGTTTGGACCGCTACTCTGGAAACACCATATATTTT. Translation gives CASSLDRYSGNTIYF.

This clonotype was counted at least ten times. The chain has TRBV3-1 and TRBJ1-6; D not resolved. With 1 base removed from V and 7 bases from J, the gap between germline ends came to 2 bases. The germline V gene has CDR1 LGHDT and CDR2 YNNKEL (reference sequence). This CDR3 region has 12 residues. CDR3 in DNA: TGTGCCAGCAGCCAAGCGAATTCACCCCTCCACTTT. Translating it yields CASSQANSPLHF.

The DNA for the CDR3 is TGTGCCAGCAGTTACTCAAGTGGGGGCCGTCTGCCTGGAAACACCATATATTTT. Translation: CASSYSSGGRLPGNTIYF. J is TRBJ1-3 and V is TRBV6-2 or TRBV6-3, with a possible D match to TRBD1 (6 bases). Germline V gene lookup returns CDR1 MNHEY and CDR2 SVGEGT. The V end lost 0 bases, the J end lost 2 bases, and 17 bases lay between the germline ends. There are 18 residues in the CDR3.

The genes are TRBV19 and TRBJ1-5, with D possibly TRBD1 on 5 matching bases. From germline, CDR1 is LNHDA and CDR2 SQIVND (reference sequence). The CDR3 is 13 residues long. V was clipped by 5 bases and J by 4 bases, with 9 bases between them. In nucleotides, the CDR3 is TGTGCCAGTAGTGCCACAGGTAATCAGCCCCAGCATTTT. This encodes CASSATGNQPQHF.

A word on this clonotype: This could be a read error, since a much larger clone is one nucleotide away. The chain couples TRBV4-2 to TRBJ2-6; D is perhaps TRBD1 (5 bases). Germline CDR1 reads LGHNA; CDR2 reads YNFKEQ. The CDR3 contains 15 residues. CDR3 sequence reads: CASSQETLGADVLTF. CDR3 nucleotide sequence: TGTGCCAGCAGCCAAGAAACACTTGGGGCCGACGTCCTGACTTTC.

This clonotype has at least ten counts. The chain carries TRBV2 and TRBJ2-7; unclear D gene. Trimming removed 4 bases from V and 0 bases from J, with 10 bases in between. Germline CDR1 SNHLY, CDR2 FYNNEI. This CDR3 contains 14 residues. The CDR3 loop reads CASSAWSSSYEQYF. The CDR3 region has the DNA TGTGCCAGCAGTGCTTGGTCAAGCTCCTACGAGCAGTACTTC.

CDR3 amino acids: CASSRTLDRFSYNEQFF. CDR3 nucleotide sequence: TGTGCCAGCAGCCGAACGTTGGACAGGTTCTCCTACAATGAGCAGTTCTTC. This chain links TRBV7-6 with TRBJ2-1; TRBD1 aligns across 7 bases. This CDR3 contains 17 residues. Germline V gives CDR1 SGHVS, CDR2 FNYEAQ. With V trimmed by 5 bases and J by 0 bases, 10 bases remained unmatched.

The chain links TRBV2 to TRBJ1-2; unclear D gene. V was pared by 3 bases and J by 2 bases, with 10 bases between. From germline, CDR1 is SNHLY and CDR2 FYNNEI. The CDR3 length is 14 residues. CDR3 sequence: CASSDWRQNYGYTF. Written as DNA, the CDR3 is TGTGCCAGCAGTGATTGGAGGCAGAACTATGGCTACACCTTC.

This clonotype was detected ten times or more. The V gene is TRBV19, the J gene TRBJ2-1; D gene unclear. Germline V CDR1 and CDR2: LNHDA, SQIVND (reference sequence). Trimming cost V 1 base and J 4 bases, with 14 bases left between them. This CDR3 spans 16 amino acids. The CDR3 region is CASSIGAPFGYNEQFF. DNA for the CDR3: TGTGCCAGTAGTATAGGTGCACCCTTCGGGTACAATGAGCAGTTCTTC. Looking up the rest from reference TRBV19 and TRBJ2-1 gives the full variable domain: DGGITQSPKYLFRKEGQNVTLSCEQNLNHDAMYWYRQDPGQGLRLIYYSQIVNDFQKGDIAEGYSVSREKKESFPLTVTSAQKNPTAFYLCASSIGAPFGYNEQFFGPGTRLTVL.

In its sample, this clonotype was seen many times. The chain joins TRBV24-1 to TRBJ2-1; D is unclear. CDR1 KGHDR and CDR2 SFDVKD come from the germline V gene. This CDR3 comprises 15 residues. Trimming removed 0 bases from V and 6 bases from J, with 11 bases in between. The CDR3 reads CATSDLYSPTNEQFF. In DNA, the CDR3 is TGTGCCACCAGTGATTTGTATTCGCCTACCAATGAGCAGTTCTTC.

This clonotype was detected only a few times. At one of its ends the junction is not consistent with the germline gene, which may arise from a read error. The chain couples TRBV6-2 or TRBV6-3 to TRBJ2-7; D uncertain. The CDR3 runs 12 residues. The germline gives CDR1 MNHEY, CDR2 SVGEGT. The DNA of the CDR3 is TGTGCCAGCAGTTACAGCTCCTACGGGCAGTACTTC. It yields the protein CASSYSSYGQYF.

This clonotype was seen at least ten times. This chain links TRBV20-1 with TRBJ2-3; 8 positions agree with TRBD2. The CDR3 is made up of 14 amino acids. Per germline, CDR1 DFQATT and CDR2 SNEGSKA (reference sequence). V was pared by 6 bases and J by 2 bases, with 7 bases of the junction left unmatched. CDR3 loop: CSARTSRNTDTQYF. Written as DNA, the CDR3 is TGCAGTGCCAGGACTAGCCGAAACACAGATACGCAGTATTTT.

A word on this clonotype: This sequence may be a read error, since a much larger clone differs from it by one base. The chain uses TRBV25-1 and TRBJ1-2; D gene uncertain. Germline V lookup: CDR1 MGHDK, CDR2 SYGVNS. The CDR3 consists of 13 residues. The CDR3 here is CASSPDLNYGHTF. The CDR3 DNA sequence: TGTGCCAGCAGCCCTGACCTTAACTATGGCCACACCTTC.